These T cell receptor beta chains were read from a single sample in a study of T cell responses to AZD1222 COVID-19 vaccine. Only in-frame clones appear in the TCRdb table, and some are missing; sequencing was by immunoSEQ multiplex PCR. In the table there are some 110,000 clones, 75% to 90% of which are singletons. The sample here was peripheral blood, taken 28 days after the second AZD1222 dose. These receptors were taken from an adult who received the AZD1222 COVID-19 vaccine. Both conserved end residues are part of each CDR3. The D gene is left open where the match is weak. Clone size is not always given. Where it is, it says once, few, many or a class for expanded clones.

TRBV9	TRBJ1-5	.	once	TGTGCCAGCAGCCTGGACAGCCGCAATCAGCCCCAGCATTTT	CASSLDSRNQPQHF
TRBV3-1/TRBV3-2	TRBJ1-3	.	.	TGTGCCAGCAGCCCCACAAGGCCTAGCTCTGGAAACACCATATATTTT	CASSPTRPSSGNTIYF
TRBV27	TRBJ2-7	.	.	TGTGCCAGCAGTTTAAGACAGGTCCCTTCCTACGAGCAGTACTTC	CASSLRQVPSYEQYF
TRBV15	TRBJ1-5	.	.	TGTGCCACAAACAGGGACGGTCAGCCCCAGCATTTT	CATNRDGQPQHF
TRBV30	TRBJ2-3	TRBD2	.	TGTGCCTGCCGTGCCAGCGGGGGTGGCACAGATACGCAGTATTTT	CACRASGGGTDTQYF
TRBV12-3/TRBV12-4	TRBJ1-2	.	.	TGTGCCAGCAGTTTTGGGAACTATGGCTACACCTTC	CASSFGNYGYTF
TRBV11-3	TRBJ2-1	TRBD2	.	TGTGCCAGCAGCTTAGATATTCGACTAGCGGGAGGCAATGAGCAGTTCTTC	CASSLDIRLAGGNEQFF
TRBV7-8	TRBJ2-1	.	.	TGTGCCAGCAGCGGCCGACCAGACTACAATGAGCAGTTCTTC	CASSGRPDYNEQFF
TRBV5-1	TRBJ2-7	TRBD1	.	TGCGCCAGCAGCTTGGCCGGGACAGGGGAAGAAGAGCAGTACTTC	CASSLAGTGEEEQYF
TRBV29-1	TRBJ2-5	.	.	TGCAGCGTTGAACTGGGGGAAGAGACCCAGTACTTC	CSVELGEETQYF
TRBV30	TRBJ1-5	.	.	TGTGCCTGGAGCCCGAGGGGGGGCCCCGATCAGCCCCAGCATTTT	CAWSPRGGPDQPQHF
TRBV5-5	TRBJ1-4	.	.	TGTGCCAGCAGGGCTTTGAGGGGATCTAATGAAAAACTGTTTTTT	CASRALRGSNEKLFF